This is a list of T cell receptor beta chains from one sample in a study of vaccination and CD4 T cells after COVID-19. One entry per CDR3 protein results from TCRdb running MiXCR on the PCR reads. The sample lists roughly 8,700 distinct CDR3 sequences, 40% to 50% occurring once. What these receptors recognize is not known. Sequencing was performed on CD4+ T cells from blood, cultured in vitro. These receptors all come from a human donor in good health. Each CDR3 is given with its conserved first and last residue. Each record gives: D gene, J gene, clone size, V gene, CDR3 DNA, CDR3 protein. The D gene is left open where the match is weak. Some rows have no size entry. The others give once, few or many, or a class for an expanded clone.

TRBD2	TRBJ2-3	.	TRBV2	TGTGCCAGCGCACGGACTAGCGGGTGGGGCACAGATACGCAGTATTTT	CASARTSGWGTDTQYF
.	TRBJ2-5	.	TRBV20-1	TGCAGTGCTCAAACTAGTGCAGAGACCCAGTACTTC	CSAQTSAETQYF
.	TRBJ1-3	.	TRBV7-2	TGTGCCAGCAGCCTACAGCAGGGGCTGGGAAACACCATATATTTT	CASSLQQGLGNTIYF
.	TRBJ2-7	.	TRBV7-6	TGTGCCAGCAGTACCTGGGCGGGGAAAACCTACGAGCAGTACTTC	CASSTWAGKTYEQYF
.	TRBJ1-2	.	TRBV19	TGTGCCAGTGGCCCCGGGACCGAATATGGCTACACCTTC	CASGPGTEYGYTF
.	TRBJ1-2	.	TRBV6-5	TGTGCCAGCAGTTCCGCCGGGACGAAGAGTGGCTACACCTTC	CASSSAGTKSGYTF
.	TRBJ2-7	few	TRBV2	TGTGCCAGCAGTCCCCCGGGAGCGTGGGAGCAGTACTTC	CASSPPGAWEQYF
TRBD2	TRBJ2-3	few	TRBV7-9	TGTGCCAGCAGCTTCCCCCCGACGGGGACTACCAGCACAGATACGCAGTATTTT	CASSFPPTGTTSTDTQYF
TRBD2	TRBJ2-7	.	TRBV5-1	TGCGCCAGCAGCCCGGGACTAGCGGGGGGCTCCTACGAGCAGTACTTC	CASSPGLAGGSYEQYF
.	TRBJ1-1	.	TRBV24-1	TGTGCCACCAGTGACCCCCCCAAAGACGGAGCCGTTGAAGCTTTCTTT	CATSDPPKDGAVEAFF
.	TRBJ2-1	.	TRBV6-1	TGTGCCAGCAGTGTCTTTAACAATGAGCAGTTCTTC	CASSVFNNEQFF
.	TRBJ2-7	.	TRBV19	TGTGCCAGTAGTATAGATGGACATTCCTACGAGCAGTACTTC	CASSIDGHSYEQYF
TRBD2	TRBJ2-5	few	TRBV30	TGTGCCTGGAGTGTTCGCGGGAGTAACCAAGAGACCCAGTACTTC	CAWSVRGSNQETQYF
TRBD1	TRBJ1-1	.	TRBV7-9	TGTGCCAGCAGCTTAGCGCGTTTCCTTCAGGGGGTGAACACTGAAGCTTTCTTT	CASSLARFLQGVNTEAFF
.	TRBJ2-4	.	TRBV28	TGTGCCAGCAGTTGGGGACAACTAGCCAAAAACATTCAGTACTTC	CASSWGQLAKNIQYF
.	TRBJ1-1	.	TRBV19	TGTGCCAGTAGACCAGACATGGCCCACACTGAAGCTTTCTTT	CASRPDMAHTEAFF
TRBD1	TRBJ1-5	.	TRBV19	TGTGCCAGTACCCAAGGGACAGGAAGATTCAATCAGCCCCAGCATTTT	CASTQGTGRFNQPQHF
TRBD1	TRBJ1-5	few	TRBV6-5	TGTGCCAGCAGTTATAAGGGGGCTAATCAGCCCCAGCATTTT	CASSYKGANQPQHF
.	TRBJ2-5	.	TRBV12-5	TGTGCTAGTGGGTTCCAGGGGGGAGGGTTAGGGGAGACCCAGTACTTC	CASGFQGGGLGETQYF
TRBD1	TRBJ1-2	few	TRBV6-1	TGTGCCAGCCGAACCTCCGGGACAGGGAGCGACTATGGCTACACCTTC	CASRTSGTGSDYGYTF
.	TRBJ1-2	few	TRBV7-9	TGTGCCAGCAGCAGATCATCCGGTTTTATATATGGCTACACCTTC	CASSRSSGFIYGYTF
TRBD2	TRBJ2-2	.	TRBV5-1	TGCGCCAGCAGCTTGTTCACTAGCGGGAACACCGGGGAGCTGTTTTTT	CASSLFTSGNTGELFF
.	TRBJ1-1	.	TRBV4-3	TGCGCCAGCAGCCAAGAAGCCCGCGGGGGGGCAGGCACTGAAGCTTTCTTT	CASSQEARGGAGTEAFF
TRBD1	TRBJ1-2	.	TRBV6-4	TGTGCCAGCAGCCGGGACAGGGGGCTTGGTGGCTACACCTTC	CASSRDRGLGGYTF
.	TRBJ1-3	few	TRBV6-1	TGTGCCAGCACCCCGACCTGGATGGGCGGAAACACCATATATTTT	CASTPTWMGGNTIYF
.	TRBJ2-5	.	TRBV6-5	TGTGCCAGCAGTTTTGCCTCCGGGGGAAACCCGTACTTC	CASSFASGGNPYF
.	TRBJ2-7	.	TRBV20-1	TGCAGTGCTAGATCGGCAGGCCCCTACGAGCAGTGCTTT	CSARSAGPYEQCF
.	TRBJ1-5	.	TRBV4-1	TGCGCCAGCAGCCAAGCTGCAACAGCGAATCAGCCCCAGCATTTT	CASSQAATANQPQHF